This T cell receptor beta chain was retrieved from a study of T-cell memory formation after mild COVID-19 (dated by TCRdb to 2020 to 2023). Regarding the research as a whole: Most TCR sequence clusters were specific to one of the two donors. In a couple of donors, T-cell clones that expanded and contracted after mild COVID-19 were followed by sequencing TCRalpha and TCRbeta repertoires longitudinally. The cohort was made up of two young adult volunteers, one female and one male, who were previously healthy. Beyond this particular receptor, the publication reports: Clones that contracted from day 15 to 85 showed balanced CD4/CD8 phenotypes, whereas a second wave of clones that expanded from day 15 to 37 leaned towards CD4+. Contracting CD4+ clones turned up mainly in the CM and EM memory subsets, whereas EMRA was where CD8+ clones were enriched. Only two mild cases were covered in the study, and larger cohorts including severe cases with pre-infection samples were considered necessary. Some responding clones were found in pre-infection memory, which suggests that pre-existing cross-reactive memory T cells took part in the SARS-CoV-2 response. The second-wave clones that peaked on day 37 were not confirmed to be SARS-CoV-2 specific.

V sheds 1 base and J sheds 9 bases, leaving 12 bases between their ends. The germline V gene sets CDR1 to KGHDR and CDR2 to SFDVKD. Measured from the cysteine to the phenylalanine, the CDR3 is 13 residues long. Solely the CDR3 DNA is kept, with 39 bases framed from the first base. Sequencing instrument: Illumina NovaSeq 6000. Using 5'RACE with constant-segment primers, TCRalpha and TCRbeta cDNA libraries were constructed, with sample barcodes and unique molecular identifiers added in the process. Trizol reagent was used to extract RNA from every sample. The libraries were amplified in two PCR steps, and the second step added a second sample barcode and Illumina TruSeq adapters. Libraries were sequenced on an Illumina NovaSeq with 2 x 150 bp paired-end reads. On the authors' methods: The reads were demultiplexed and collapsed into UMI-guided consensus sequences using migec v1.2.7. Using mixcr v2.1.11, UMI consensuses were aligned to TRA and TRB V and J templates and then assembled into clonotypes. Expanded or contracted clonotypes were those called significant by both edgeR and NoisET, with noise models trained on biological replicates. For edgeR calls, the cutoffs were a false discovery rate-adjusted p below 0.01 and a log2 fold-change threshold of 1. PCA with hierarchical clustering of max-normalized trajectories of the 1000 most abundant clonotypes was used as exploratory dynamics analysis. The CD4 or CD8 phenotype of responding clones was assigned using the separately sequenced CD4+ and CD8+ repertoires. Using fastp at Q25 and MiXCR, TCRdb reprocessed the public reads and kept productive beta chains. Rows are unified per CDR3 protein, each entry keeping the most common DNA and genes. These V and J calls derive from TCRdb rather than the authors' analysis. The sample table shows about 390,000 distinct CDR3 sequences, and over 20% are seen once. Around an eighth of the sample is held by the ten biggest clonotypes.

Of note for this clonotype: The clone's antigen remains unknown. No base quality values were provided; no much bigger clone lies one nucleotide off.

PBMCs were isolated by Ficoll-Paque density gradient centrifugation. The receptor was derived from an adult woman who had mild COVID-19 (a few samples of this study predate the infection). The sample titles of this study are shuffled in the database, so cell type and time point are left out; the donor was told from shared clones. Recombination joined TRBV24-1 with TRBJ2-7, and perhaps TRBD2 as D gene, on 6 matching bases. Sequencing used PBMCs or a T cell subset sorted from them (not recorded which). The CDR3 corresponds to CATSDLGLRGQYF. The nucleotides read TGTGCCACCAGTGATTTAGGACTACGAGGGCAGTACTTC.